These T cell receptor beta chains were read from a single sample in a study of B cell selection in AIRE deficiency. Some clones are missing from TCRdb's copy, which holds only in-frame ones; the method was immunoSEQ multiplex PCR. The data show roughly 18,000 clones, roughly 91% seen once. Sequenced sample: CD4+CD25+ Tregs sorted from PBMCs. These receptors all come from a human donor in good health. The CDR3 runs from the conserved cysteine through the conserved F or W. The D gene is left open where the match is weak. The listing skips clone size in some rows; elsewhere it reads once, few, many or a size class.

size	V	D	J	CDR3	DNA
few	TRBV15	-	TRBJ1-2	CATSRDRTANYGYTF	TGTGCCACCAGCAGAGATAGGACAGCTAACTATGGCTACACCTTC
-	TRBV7-2	-	TRBJ2-6	CASSSQMAGANVLTF	TGTGCCAGCAGCTCTCAGATGGCTGGGGCCAACGTCCTGACTTTC
-	TRBV5-1	TRBD2	TRBJ2-2	CASSRGGPGELFF	TGCGCCAGCAGCCGGGGGGGTCCCGGGGAGCTGTTTTTT
few	TRBV25-1	-	TRBJ1-4	CASSDRIQSGTKKLFF	TGTGCCAGCAGTGACCGAATACAGAGCGGGACAAAAAAACTGTTTTTT
-	TRBV19	TRBD2	TRBJ2-7	CASSRLAGYEQYF	TGTGCCAGTAGCAGACTAGCGGGGTACGAGCAGTACTTC
-	TRBV29-1	TRBD1	TRBJ2-7	CSVGTGIPYEQYF	TGCAGCGTTGGGACAGGTATCCCCTACGAGCAGTACTTC
once	TRBV27	-	TRBJ2-7	CASSVSNRAYEQYF	TGTGCCAGCAGTGTATCGAACAGGGCCTACGAGCAGTACTTC
-	TRBV28	-	TRBJ1-5	CASSKVHSNQPQHF	TGTGCCAGCAGTAAGGTACATAGCAATCAGCCCCAGCATTTT
-	TRBV13	TRBD2	TRBJ2-7	CASSLRTSPYEQYF	TGTGCCAGCAGCTTAAGGACTAGCCCCTACGAGCAGTACTTC
-	TRBV7-9	-	TRBJ2-3	CASSRTSTDTQYF	TGTGCCAGCAGCCGGACTAGCACAGATACGCAGTATTTT
few	TRBV4-2	-	TRBJ1-4	CASSQGAGEKLFF	TGTGCCAGCAGCCAGGGTGCGGGTGAAAAACTGTTTTTT
-	TRBV20-1	-	TRBJ2-4	CSARDLGIQYF	TGCAGTGCTAGAGATCTGGGCATTCAGTACTTC
-	TRBV28	TRBD2	TRBJ2-2	CATSPGGHHTGELFF	TGTGCCACCTCTCCGGGAGGTCACCACACCGGGGAGCTGTTTTTT
-	TRBV30	TRBD1	TRBJ2-5	CACNPGTGLQETQYF	TGTGCCTGTAACCCCGGGACAGGGCTCCAAGAGACCCAGTACTTC
-	TRBV27	TRBD2	TRBJ2-3	CASSLSPPGGGTDTQYF	TGTGCCAGCAGTTTATCACCCCCGGGGGGAGGCACAGATACGCAGTATTTT
-	TRBV5-4	-	TRBJ2-7	CASSKSSYEQYF	TGTGCCAGCAGCAAAAGCTCCTACGAGCAGTACTTC
-	TRBV5-4	TRBD2	TRBJ2-1	CASSLAGGLGEQFF	TGTGCCAGCAGTTTAGCGGGAGGGCTGGGTGAGCAGTTCTTC
-	TRBV7-3	-	TRBJ2-6	CASSLVGGNAGANVLTF	TGTGCCAGCAGCTTAGTGGGGGGTAACGCTGGGGCCAACGTCCTGACTTTC
-	TRBV19	TRBD2	TRBJ2-5	CASSPRWGLAGIKTQYF	TGTGCCAGTAGTCCCAGGTGGGGACTAGCGGGAATAAAGACCCAGTACTTC
-	TRBV6-1	TRBD1	TRBJ2-7	CACRQGARHEQYF	TGTGCCTGTCGACAGGGGGCGCGACACGAGCAGTACTTC
-	TRBV6-1	TRBD2	TRBJ2-3	CASRGVAGDTQYF	TGTGCCAGCAGAGGAGTAGCGGGAGATACGCAGTATTTT
-	TRBV7-2	TRBD2	TRBJ2-1	CASSSNPGLAGELGRPQFF	TGTGCCAGCAGCTCCAACCCGGGACTAGCGGGAGAGTTGGGTCGCCCCCAGTTCTTC
-	TRBV7-9	-	TRBJ1-5	CASSLWEDSPQHF	TGTGCCAGCAGCTTATGGGAGGACAGTCCCCAGCATTTT
-	TRBV6-1	TRBD1	TRBJ1-5	CASSGTGANQPQHF	TGTGCCAGCAGTGGGACAGGGGCGAATCAGCCCCAGCATTTT
-	TRBV27	TRBD2	TRBJ2-3	CASSLVGEGLGRTDTQYF	TGTGCCAGCAGTTTAGTGGGGGAGGGCCTCGGACGCACAGATACGCAGTATTTT
-	TRBV19	-	TRBJ1-3	CASSMLPGNTIYF	TGTGCCAGTAGTATGCTCCCCGGAAACACCATATATTTT
-	TRBV4-1	-	TRBJ2-7	CASSQPTQGNRYEQYF	TGCGCCAGCAGCCAACCGACCCAGGGAAATCGATACGAGCAGTACTTC
-	TRBV11-2	TRBD1	TRBJ1-5	CASSLGTGDQPQHF	TGTGCCAGCAGCTTGGGGACAGGGGATCAGCCCCAGCATTTT
-	TRBV28	-	TRBJ2-3	CASSPLADTQYF	TGTGCCAGCAGTCCCCTCGCAGATACGCAGTATTTT
few	TRBV7-3	-	TRBJ2-7	CASSLWFGQYF	TGTGCCAGCAGTTTGTGGTTCGGGCAGTACTTC
-	TRBV19	-	TRBJ1-5	CASSSLGGGRIDQPQHF	TGTGCCAGTAGTAGCCTTGGAGGGGGTAGAATTGATCAGCCCCAGCATTTT
-	TRBV7-2	-	TRBJ2-6	CASRDQGFGANVLTF	TGTGCCAGCAGGGATCAGGGTTTCGGGGCCAACGTCCTGACTTTC
-	TRBV20-1	-	TRBJ2-5	CSAIVSETQYF	TGCAGTGCTATAGTGTCGGAGACCCAGTACTTC
-	TRBV28	-	TRBJ2-7	CASSFFGAGPTYEQYF	TGTGCCAGCAGTTTTTTCGGTGCCGGCCCAACCTACGAGCAGTACTTC
-	TRBV19	-	TRBJ2-1	CASTPRPNNEQFF	TGTGCCAGTACCCCCCGACCGAACAATGAGCAGTTCTTC
-	TRBV7-9	-	TRBJ2-7	CASSLWENEQYF	TGTGCCAGCAGCTTATGGGAAAACGAGCAGTACTTC
-	TRBV28	-	TRBJ1-2	CASSQLNYGYTF	TGTGCCAGCAGTCAGCTTAACTATGGCTACACCTTC
-	TRBV10-3	-	TRBJ2-5	CAIRGIQETQYF	TGTGCCATCAGAGGGATTCAAGAGACCCAGTACTTC
-	TRBV4-3	-	TRBJ2-1	CASSQAGAGEQFF	TGCGCCAGCAGCCAAGCCGGAGCGGGTGAGCAGTTCTTC
-	TRBV27	TRBD1	TRBJ2-2	CASSLTGGTGELFF	TGTGCCAGCAGTTTGACAGGGGGCACCGGGGAGCTGTTTTTT
-	TRBV5-6	TRBD1	TRBJ2-3	CASSPGTGLTDTQYF	TGTGCCAGCAGCCCCGGGACAGGGCTCACAGATACGCAGTATTTT
-	TRBV7-3	TRBD1	TRBJ1-5	CASSLMRQGTNQPQHF	TGTGCCAGCAGCTTAATGAGACAGGGTACCAATCAGCCCCAGCATTTT
-	TRBV5-1	-	TRBJ2-3	CASSKGTDTQYF	TGCGCCAGCAGCAAAGGCACAGATACGCAGTATTTT
-	TRBV11-2	-	TRBJ1-1	CASSLTGNTEAFF	TGTGCCAGCAGCTTGACAGGGAACACTGAAGCTTTCTTT
-	TRBV10-3	TRBD2	TRBJ2-1	CAISLAGVNEQFF	TGTGCCATCAGTCTAGCGGGAGTGAATGAGCAGTTCTTC
-	TRBV6-5	TRBD1	TRBJ2-5	CASSGTAPGTQYF	TGTGCCAGTTCGGGGACAGCCCCTGGGACCCAGTACTTC
-	TRBV4-2	TRBD2	TRBJ2-7	CASSQTSGDEQYF	TGTGCCAGCAGCCAAACCAGCGGGGACGAGCAGTACTTC
-	TRBV7-9	-	TRBJ2-3	CASSLTWLPTDTQYF	TGTGCCAGCAGCTTAACGTGGCTTCCCACAGATACGCAGTATTTT
-	TRBV28	-	TRBJ2-1	CASSLRVGQGGPDEQFF	TGTGCCAGCAGTTTAAGGGTGGGGCAGGGGGGTCCCGATGAGCAGTTCTTC
-	TRBV28	TRBD2	TRBJ2-3	CASSSRGGGRDTQYF	TGTGCCAGCAGTTCCCGCGGGGGTGGGCGAGATACGCAGTATTTT
-	TRBV7-9	-	TRBJ2-1	CASSRGTPPYNEQFF	TGTGCCAGCAGCCGCGGGACGCCCCCCTACAATGAGCAGTTCTTC
once	TRBV5-4	-	TRBJ1-4	CASSLGVTNEKLFF	TGTGCCAGCAGCTTGGGAGTAACTAATGAAAAACTGTTTTTT
-	TRBV7-8	TRBD2	TRBJ2-1	CASSLPRDSEGLAAYNEQFF	TGTGCCAGCAGCTTACCACGGGACAGCGAGGGACTAGCAGCCTACAATGAGCAGTTCTTC
-	TRBV19	-	TRBJ2-1	CASSIGGRNEQFF	TGTGCCAGTAGTATAGGCGGGCGCAATGAGCAGTTCTTC
-	TRBV21-1	-	TRBJ2-1	CASSLATVSTPYNEQFF	TGTGCCAGCAGCCTAGCGACCGTCTCAACACCCTACAATGAGCAGTTCTTC
-	TRBV27	TRBD1	TRBJ2-3	CASSKDGQGTDTQYF	TGTGCCAGCAGTAAGGACGGACAGGGGACAGATACGCAGTATTTT
-	TRBV6-1	-	TRBJ1-3	CASRRVNGNTIYF	TGTGCCAGCAGGAGGGTAAATGGAAACACCATATATTTT
-	TRBV28	-	TRBJ1-6	CATGGRGTSYNSPLHF	TGTGCCACCGGTGGTCGCGGAACCTCCTATAATTCACCCCTCCACTTT
once	TRBV5-1	-	TRBJ2-4	CASSGSRENIQYF	TGCGCCAGCTCCGGGTCAAGGGAGAACATTCAGTACTTC